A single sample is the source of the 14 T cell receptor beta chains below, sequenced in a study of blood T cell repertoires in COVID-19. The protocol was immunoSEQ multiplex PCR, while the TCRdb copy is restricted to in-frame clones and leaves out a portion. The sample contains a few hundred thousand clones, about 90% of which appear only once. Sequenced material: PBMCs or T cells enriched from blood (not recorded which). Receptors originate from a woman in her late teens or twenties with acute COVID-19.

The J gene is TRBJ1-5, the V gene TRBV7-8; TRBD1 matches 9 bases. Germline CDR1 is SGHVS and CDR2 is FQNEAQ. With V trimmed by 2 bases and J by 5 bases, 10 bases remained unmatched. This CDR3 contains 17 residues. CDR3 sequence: CASSLIGLTGGDQPQHF. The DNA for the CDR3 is TGTGCCAGCAGCTTAATCGGGTTAACAGGGGGCGATCAGCCCCAGCATTTT.

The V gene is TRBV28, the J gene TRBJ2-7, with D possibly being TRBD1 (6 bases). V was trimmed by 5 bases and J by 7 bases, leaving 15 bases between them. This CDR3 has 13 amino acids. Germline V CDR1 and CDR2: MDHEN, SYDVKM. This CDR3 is CASSITGLGEQYF. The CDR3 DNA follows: TGTGCCAGCAGTATAACAGGGTTGGGGGAGCAGTACTTC.

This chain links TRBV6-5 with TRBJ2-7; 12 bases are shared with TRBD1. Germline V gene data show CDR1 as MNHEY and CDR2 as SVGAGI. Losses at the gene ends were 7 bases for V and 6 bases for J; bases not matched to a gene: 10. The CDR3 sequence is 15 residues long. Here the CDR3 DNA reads TGTGCCAGCACCCCCGCCGGGACAGGGGGCTCCGAGCAGTACTTC. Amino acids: CASTPAGTGGSEQYF.

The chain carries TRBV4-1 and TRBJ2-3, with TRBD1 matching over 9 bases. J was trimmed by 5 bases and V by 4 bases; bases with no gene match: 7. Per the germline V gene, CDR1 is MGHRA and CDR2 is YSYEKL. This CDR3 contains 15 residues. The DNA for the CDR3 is TGCGCCAGCAGCCTAATGGGACAGGGTATAGATACGCAGTATTTT. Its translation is CASSLMGQGIDTQYF.

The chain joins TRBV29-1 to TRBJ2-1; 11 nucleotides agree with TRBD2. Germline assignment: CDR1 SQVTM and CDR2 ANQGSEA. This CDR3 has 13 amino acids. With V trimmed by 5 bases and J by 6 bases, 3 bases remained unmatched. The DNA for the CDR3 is TGCAGCGTTCGACTAGCGGGACTCAATGAGCAGTTCTTC. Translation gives CSVRLAGLNEQFF.

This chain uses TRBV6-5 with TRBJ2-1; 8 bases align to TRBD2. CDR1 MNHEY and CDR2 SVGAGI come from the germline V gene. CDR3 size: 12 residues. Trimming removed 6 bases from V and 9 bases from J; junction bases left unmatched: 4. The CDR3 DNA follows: TGTGCCAGCAGACAAACTAGCGGTGAGCAGTTCTTC. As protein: CASRQTSGEQFF.

CDR3 in amino acids: CASSQDLMGLAGTLSYNEQFF. The CDR3 DNA follows: TGCGCCAGCAGCCAAGATCTGATGGGACTAGCGGGAACCCTCTCCTACAATGAGCAGTTCTTC. The chain employs TRBV4-1 and TRBJ2-1; TRBD2 aligns across 13 bases. The J segment lost 0 bases and the V segment lost 0 bases, leaving 11 bases of the junction unmatched. CDR1 is MGHRA and CDR2 is YSYEKL in the germline V gene. This CDR3 spans 21 amino acids.

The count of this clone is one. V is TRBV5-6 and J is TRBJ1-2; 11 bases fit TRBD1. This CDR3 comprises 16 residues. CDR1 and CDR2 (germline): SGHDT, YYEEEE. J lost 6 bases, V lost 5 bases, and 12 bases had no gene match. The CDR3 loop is CASRLPGTGGWDGYTF. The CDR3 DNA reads TGTGCCAGCAGATTACCCGGGACAGGGGGATGGGATGGCTACACCTTC. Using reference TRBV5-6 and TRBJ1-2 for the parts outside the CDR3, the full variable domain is DAGVTQSPTHLIKTRGQQVTLRCSPKSGHDTVSWYQQALGQGPQFIFQYYEEEERQRGNFPDRFSGHQFPNYSSELNVNALLLGDSALYLCASRLPGTGGWDGYTFGSGTRLTVV.

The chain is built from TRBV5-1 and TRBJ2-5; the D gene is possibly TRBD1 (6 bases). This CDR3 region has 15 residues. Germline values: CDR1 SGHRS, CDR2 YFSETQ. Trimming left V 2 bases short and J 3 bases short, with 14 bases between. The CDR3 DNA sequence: TGCGCCAGCAGCTTCCACGGACAGCTAGAAGAGACCCAGTACTTC. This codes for CASSFHGQLEETQYF.

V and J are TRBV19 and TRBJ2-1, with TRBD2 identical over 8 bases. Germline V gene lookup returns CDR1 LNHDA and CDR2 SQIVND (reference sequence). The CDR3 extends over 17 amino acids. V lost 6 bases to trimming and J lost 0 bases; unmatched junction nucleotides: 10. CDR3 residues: CASRPGGARSSYNEQFF. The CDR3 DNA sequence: TGTGCCAGTAGACCCGGGGGGGCGAGGAGCTCCTACAATGAGCAGTTCTTC.

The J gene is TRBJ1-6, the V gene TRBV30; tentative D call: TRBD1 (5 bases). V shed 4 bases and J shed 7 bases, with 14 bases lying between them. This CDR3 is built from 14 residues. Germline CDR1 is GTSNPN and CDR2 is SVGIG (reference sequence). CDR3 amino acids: CAWNGGIGNSPLHF. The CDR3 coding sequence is TGTGCCTGGAATGGGGGGATAGGCAATTCACCCCTCCACTTT.

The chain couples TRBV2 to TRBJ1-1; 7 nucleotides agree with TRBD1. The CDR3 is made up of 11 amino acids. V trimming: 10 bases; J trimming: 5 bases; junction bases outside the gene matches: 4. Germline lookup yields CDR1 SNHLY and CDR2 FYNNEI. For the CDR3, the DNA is TGTGCCACCTCAGGGGGAACTGAAGCTTTCTTT. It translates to CATSGGTEAFF.

The CDR3 sequence: CASSLVGGTSFPQDTQYF. The CDR3 nucleotides read TGTGCCAGCAGCTTAGTTGGGGGGACTAGCTTTCCCCAAGATACGCAGTATTTT. The chain combines TRBV7-2 with TRBJ2-3, with 9 bases identical to TRBD2. The CDR3 totals 18 residues. CDR1 is SGHTA, CDR2 FQGNSA, per germline. V was pared by 1 base and J by 5 bases, with 13 bases of the junction left unmatched.

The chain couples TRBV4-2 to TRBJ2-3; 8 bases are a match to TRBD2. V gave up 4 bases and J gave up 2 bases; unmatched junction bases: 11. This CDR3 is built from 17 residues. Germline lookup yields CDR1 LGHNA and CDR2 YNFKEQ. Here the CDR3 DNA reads TGTGCCAGCAGCCCCCCGGGAGGGGAGCGATCCACAGATACGCAGTATTTT. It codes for CASSPPGGERSTDTQYF.